This is a list of T cell receptor beta chains from one sample in a study of graft-versus-host responses after intestinal transplantation. Only in-frame clones appear in the TCRdb table, and some are missing; sequencing was by immunoSEQ multiplex PCR. The data hold tens of thousands of clones, with roughly 95% observed a single time. Material: PBMCs, obtained 156 days after intestinal transplant. These TCRs come from a human patient who received an intestinal transplant, so some T cells may come from the graft donor. Each CDR3 is given with its conserved first and last residue. Each record gives: J gene, V gene, CDR3 protein.

>TRBJ2-6|TRBV27
CASSLSIRQSGANVLAF
>TRBJ2-7|TRBV11-2
CASSLAAGGYYEQYF
>TRBJ2-6|TRBV19
CASSIRLHSGANVLTF
>TRBJ1-5|TRBV6-1
CASSNRGRNQPQHF
>TRBJ2-7|TRBV11-3
CASSLRGTSYEQYF
>TRBJ2-7|TRBV6-1
CASSDDMLAHEQYF
>TRBJ1-2|TRBV7-9
CASSFIGDNYGYTF
>TRBJ1-6|TRBV10-1
CASSESPGLGSPLHF
>TRBJ2-4|TRBV5-6
CASSLETSGNIQYF
>TRBJ2-7|TRBV14
CASRSDRGQLHEQYF
>TRBJ2-6|TRBV9
CASKGGGSSGANVLTF
>TRBJ1-2|TRBV19
CASSKRQGANYGYTF
>TRBJ2-7|TRBV6-1
CASSGWTGAYEQYF
>TRBJ2-7|TRBV6-5
CASRVSGGGFYEQYF
>TRBJ2-7|TRBV4-2
CASSQGFGYEQYF
>TRBJ2-1|TRBV7-9
CASSSGALNEQFF
>TRBJ2-7|TRBV19
CASSSQGNEQYF
>TRBJ1-4|TRBV4-1
CASSPLNEGANEKLFF
>TRBJ2-2|TRBV7-3
CASSLKGGYPGELFF
>TRBJ2-1|TRBV11-3
CASSPGTSRHNEQFF
>TRBJ2-5|TRBV4-1
CASSQWLAGETQYF
>TRBJ2-3|TRBV5-4
CASSLGLAGITDTQYF
>TRBJ2-5|TRBV29-1
CSVDRVWTQETQYF
>TRBJ1-1|TRBV29-1
CSVGGRMNTEAFF
>TRBJ1-4|TRBV19
CASNTGPGGVLPNNEKLFF
>TRBJ1-2|TRBV30
CACNHDRALEGTF
>TRBJ1-4|TRBV27
CASSGGAETNEKLFF
>TRBJ1-1|TRBV7-3
CASSLRQGAEAFF
>TRBJ2-1|TRBV11-2
CASSQSVVTMDNEQFF
>TRBJ1-2|TRBV5-4
CASSPKTGRMHYGYTF
>TRBJ1-1|TRBV6-6
CASSYFTAQNTEAFF
>TRBJ1-1|TRBV5-1
CASSLLRQGAIGTEAFF
>TRBJ1-3|TRBV21-1
CASSRKLLQHARNTIYF
>TRBJ2-2|TRBV27
CASSLDGELFF
>TRBJ1-1|TRBV7-9
CASRELNTEAFF
>TRBJ1-1|TRBV7-3
CASSLTPPGNTEAFF
>TRBJ2-1|TRBV19
CASSMGSGSRSYNEQFF
>TRBJ1-4|TRBV30
CAWSVIQQEKLFF
>TRBJ2-6|TRBV5-1
CASSLVGRFSGANVLTF
>TRBJ1-3|TRBV5-6
CASSLGQGDGNTIYF
>TRBJ2-7|TRBV13
CASSFRGGSYEQYF
>TRBJ2-7|TRBV27
CASSLARAGPYEQYF
>TRBJ1-1|TRBV6-5
CASRIAGSNTEAFF
>TRBJ2-5|TRBV9
CASSSPRGTAAKETQYF
>TRBJ2-4|TRBV10-3
CAISEGDHVAGGTNIQYF
>TRBJ2-7|TRBV4-3
CASSQERSIGGSYEQYF
>TRBJ2-7|TRBV6-1
CASSESGGYSYEQYF
>TRBJ1-2|TRBV12-5
CASGLHYGYTF
>TRBJ1-6|TRBV27
CASSFSNSPLHF
>TRBJ2-1|TRBV25-1
CASSESGNEQFF
>TRBJ2-7|TRBV6-1
CASSLRQGIAGEQYF
>TRBJ2-7|TRBV6-6
CASRDRGGSYEQYF
>TRBJ2-3|TRBV29-1
CSGRGGYTQYF